Listed here are 23 T cell receptor beta chains from one sample, sequenced in a study of OX40 agonist ivuxolimab in advanced cancers. Assay used: immunoSEQ multiplex PCR; TCRdb lists only in-frame clones, some missing. Among approximately 81,000 clones listed, roughly 80% were seen once. Specimen: CD4+ or CD8+ T cells sorted from blood, collected in a trial of the OX40 agonist ivuxolimab. Every receptor here comes from an adult with an advanced solid tumor such as melanoma, head and neck, liver or kidney cancer.

V gene TRBV7-3 combines with J gene TRBJ2-1; possibly TRBD1 for D (5 bases). In germline, CDR1 is SGHTA, CDR2 FQGTGA. This CDR3 comprises 15 residues. Trimming stripped 0 bases from V and 4 bases from J, with 10 bases between. The CDR3 coding sequence is TGTGCCAGCAGCTTAACCAAAACAGGTTACAATGAGCAGTTCTTC. Protein: CASSLTKTGYNEQFF.

The chain couples TRBV5-6 to TRBJ1-6; a weak D match, TRBD1 (5 bases). Germline-derived CDR1 and CDR2 are SGHDT and YYEEEE. V was pared by 2 bases and J by 10 bases, with 13 bases between. CDR3 size: 14 residues. As DNA, the CDR3 is TGTGCCAGCAGCTTCCGGGGGACGGGGTCACCCCTCCACTTT. This codes for CASSFRGTGSPLHF.

This chain links TRBV4-1 with TRBJ2-5, with 12 positions matching TRBD2. This CDR3 is 17 amino acids long. From germline, CDR1 is MGHRA and CDR2 YSYEKL. The J segment lost 5 bases and the V segment lost 1 base, leaving 8 bases of the junction unmatched. DNA of the CDR3: TGCGCCAGCAGCCAAGGAGCGACTAGCGGGAGTCGGGAGACCCAGTACTTC. Encoded protein: CASSQGATSGSRETQYF.

The chain recombines TRBV29-1 with TRBJ2-5; D perhaps matches TRBD1 (6 bases). The J call may be incorrect, as the DNA end agrees better with TRBJ2-7. The germline CDR1 and CDR2 sequences are SQVTM and ANQGSEA. This CDR3 has 13 residues. CDR3 residues: CSVEGRGVYEQYF. The DNA for the CDR3 is TGCAGCGTTGAGGGCAGGGGTGTCTACGAGCAGTACTTC.

The CDR3 DNA follows: TGTGCCAGCTCACCGGAACGGCAGGGTTCACCCCTCCACTTT. Translating gives CASSPERQGSPLHF. The gene calls are TRBV18 and TRBJ1-6, with a weak D call TRBD1 (5 bases). Germline values: CDR1 KGHSH, CDR2 LQKENI. The CDR3 totals 14 residues. Trimming shortened V by 3 bases and J by 9 bases, and 12 bases separated the two germline ends.

The chain employs TRBV19 and TRBJ2-5; TRBD1 agrees at 9 bases. Germline assignment: CDR1 LNHDA and CDR2 SQIVND (reference sequence). Germline trimming cut 6 bases from V and 4 bases from J; bases unmatched to any gene: 18. The CDR3 is 18 amino acids. This CDR3 is CASSTLHMGQGARETQYF. For the CDR3, the DNA is TGTGCCAGTAGCACCTTGCATATGGGACAGGGAGCGCGAGAGACCCAGTACTTC.

The V call is TRBV5-1, the J call TRBJ2-7; 9 nucleotides align to TRBD1. CDR1 and CDR2 (germline): SGHRS, YFSETQ. V shed 4 bases, J shed 7 bases, and the junction held 12 bases outside the gene matches. The CDR3 runs to 15 residues. CDR3 coding DNA: TGCGCCAGCAGCAGATGGGGACAGGGAGCGGAAGAGCAGTACTTC. Translating it yields CASSRWGQGAEEQYF.

The V call is TRBV6-1, the J call TRBJ2-5; 11 bases line up with TRBD2. The CDR3 length is 15 residues. The germline V gene has CDR1 MNHNS and CDR2 SASEGT. Germline trimming cut 7 bases from V and 4 bases from J; bases unmatched to any gene: 8. The chain's CDR3 is CASISGRAGGETQYF. As DNA, the CDR3 is TGTGCCAGCATTAGCGGGAGGGCCGGTGGAGAGACCCAGTACTTC.

This clone was seen a handful of times. The chain has TRBV19 and TRBJ1-5; 10 nucleotides line up with TRBD1. With 5 bases clipped from V and 2 bases from J, the junction kept 3 bases outside the gene matches. The germline V gene has CDR1 LNHDA and CDR2 SQIVND (reference sequence). The CDR3 totals 15 residues. CDR3 sequence reads: CASSAGQGRNQPQHF. CDR3 DNA: TGTGCCAGTAGTGCGGGACAGGGGCGCAATCAGCCCCAGCATTTT.

V is TRBV7-2 and J is TRBJ1-1, with D possibly matching TRBD1 (6 bases). The germline gives CDR1 SGHTA, CDR2 FQGNSA. V gave up 3 bases and J gave up 3 bases, with 8 bases separating them. This CDR3 contains 13 residues. This CDR3 reads CASSLRGDTEAFF. CDR3 sequence (DNA): TGTGCCAGCAGCTTGAGGGGGGACACTGAAGCTTTCTTT. Looking up the rest from reference TRBV7-2 and TRBJ1-1 gives the full variable domain: GAGVSQSPSNKVTEKGKDVELRCDPISGHTALYWYRQSLGQGLEFLIYFQGNSAPDKSGLPSDRFSAERTGGSVSTLTIQRTQQEDSAVYLCASSLRGDTEAFFGQGTRLTVV.

The gene calls are TRBV19 and TRBJ2-7, with 7 bases matching TRBD2. V trimming: 4 bases; J trimming: 2 bases; junction bases outside the gene matches: 2. The germline V gene has CDR1 LNHDA and CDR2 SQIVND (reference sequence). The CDR3 has 13 residues. This chain's CDR3 is CASSKAGAYEQYF. CDR3 coding DNA: TGTGCCAGTAGTAAGGCGGGAGCCTACGAGCAGTACTTC.

The chain recombines TRBV4-1 with TRBJ2-1; 9 bases map to TRBD1. Germline V gene sequence: CDR1 MGHRA, CDR2 YSYEKL. This CDR3 region has 19 residues. Trimming at V came to 4 bases and at J to 3 bases, leaving 16 bases not matched to a gene. This CDR3 reads CASSPLAIPGTGIYNEQFF. Here the CDR3 DNA reads TGCGCCAGCAGCCCGTTGGCCATTCCCGGGACAGGGATCTACAATGAGCAGTTCTTC.

The CDR3 protein is CASSQVQDSYLAGSPLHF. In DNA form, the CDR3 reads TGTGCCAGCAGCCAAGTACAGGACAGTTATTTGGCTGGTTCACCCCTCCACTTT. The V gene is TRBV14, the J gene TRBJ1-6; maybe TRBD1 (6 bases). This CDR3 spans 18 amino acids. V lost 1 base and J 9 bases, leaving 22 bases between the germline ends. Germline lookup yields CDR1 SGHDN and CDR2 FVKESK.

This chain joins TRBV19 and TRBJ2-1; 16 bases line up with TRBD2. The CDR3 loop spans 17 amino acids. The trim removed 7 bases at V and 10 bases at J, leaving 13 bases unmatched. Germline V gene sequence: CDR1 LNHDA, CDR2 SQIVND (reference sequence). CDR3 bases: TGTGCCAGTATACCCGGGACTAGCGGGAGGGCCTACGAGGAGCAGTTCTTC. Translated: CASIPGTSGRAYEEQFF.

The V and J genes are TRBV30 and TRBJ1-1; no reliable D call. CDR1 and CDR2 (germline): GTSNPN, SVGIG (reference sequence). The V and J ends lost 4 bases and 6 bases respectively, with 9 bases between them. The CDR3 loop spans 11 amino acids. The CDR3 protein is CAWNQVSEAFF. The CDR3 DNA is TGTGCCTGGAATCAGGTCTCTGAAGCTTTCTTT.

The chain combines TRBV7-6 with TRBJ2-5; D remains unclear. The J call may be mistaken, given a closer DNA end match to TRBJ2-7. Per germline, CDR1 SGHVS and CDR2 FNYEAQ. The CDR3 runs to 13 residues. CDR3 loop: CASSPGSTYEQYF. The CDR3 bases are TGTGCCAGCAGCCCCGGGTCCACCTACGAGCAGTACTTC.

V usage is TRBV18 and J usage is TRBJ1-1; 9 bases are a match to TRBD1. The CDR3 is 16 residues long. Trimming removed 3 bases from V and 0 bases from J; junction bases left unmatched: 5. The germline CDR1 and CDR2 sequences are KGHSH and LQKENI. The CDR3 bases are TGTGCCAGCTCACCGACGGGACAGGGATTGAACACTGAAGCTTTCTTT. Translated: CASSPTGQGLNTEAFF.

The gene calls are TRBV9 and TRBJ1-6; 7 nucleotides agree with TRBD1. The CDR3 contains 15 residues. The V gene end was trimmed by 3 bases and the J gene end by 8 bases; junction bases not matched to a gene: 8. Germline V lookup: CDR1 SGDLS, CDR2 YYNGEE. The CDR3 DNA reads as TGTGCCAGCAGCGCCGAACAGGGGTGGGATTCACCCCTCCACTTT. Translating it yields CASSAEQGWDSPLHF. The variable domain in full, completed from reference TRBV9 and TRBJ1-6, reads DSGVTQTPKHLITATGQRVTLRCSPRSGDLSVYWYQQSLDQGLQFLIQYYNGEERAKGNILERFSAQQFPDLHSELNLSSLELGDSALYFCASSAEQGWDSPLHFGNGTRLTVT.

About this clone itself: Relative to the germline gene, one junction end is altered; a read error may explain this. J is TRBJ2-5 and V is TRBV7-7; no clear D. CDR3 length equals 16 residues. CDR1 and CDR2 from the germline V gene are SSHAT and FNYEAQ (reference sequence). CDR3 coding DNA: TGTGCTAGCAGCTTAGGAACCCTGAACGGACAAGAGACCCAGTACTTC. Translating gives CASSLGTLNGQETQYF.

The V gene is TRBV7-2, the J gene TRBJ2-1; 8 positions match TRBD2. Trimming at V came to 8 bases and at J to 9 bases, leaving 15 bases not matched to a gene. CDR1 is SGHTA, CDR2 FQGNSA, per germline. The CDR3 runs to 15 residues. CDR3 amino acids: CASYPQSGRLFEQFF. CDR3 sequence (DNA): TGTGCCAGCTATCCCCAAAGCGGGAGATTATTTGAGCAGTTCTTC.

The J gene is TRBJ1-5, the V gene TRBV19; tentative D call: TRBD1 (5 bases). The V gene's germline CDR1 is LNHDA and CDR2 SQIVND (reference sequence). V was shortened by 7 bases and J by 1 base, with 14 bases between the two germline ends. The CDR3 is 15 residues long. The CDR3 loop reads CASTDRGRSNQPQHF. Written as DNA, the CDR3 is TGTGCCAGTACCGATCGGGGGAGGAGCAATCAGCCCCAGCATTTT.

The rearrangement uses TRBV19 and TRBJ1-1; D not certain. The CDR3 contains 14 residues. With 6 bases removed from V and 2 bases from J, the gap between germline ends came to 13 bases. Germline V lookup: CDR1 LNHDA, CDR2 SQIVND (reference sequence). This CDR3 reads CASSPGVVNTEAFF. CDR3 coding DNA: TGTGCCAGTAGCCCCGGGGTAGTTAACACTGAAGCTTTCTTT.

The V and J genes are TRBV7-9 and TRBJ1-2; 11 bases map to TRBD1. The CDR3 covers 16 residues. Germline V gene sequence: CDR1 SEHNR, CDR2 FQNEAQ (reference sequence). V trimming: 5 bases; J trimming: 8 bases; junction bases outside the gene matches: 13. The CDR3 coding sequence is TGTGCCAGCAGCCTATGGACAGGGGGCAGTCTTCGCGGCTACACCTTC. This codes for CASSLWTGGSLRGYTF.